The clone carrying this T cell receptor (beta chain) was picked up one time. What it binds is not known. This entry is derived from a study of shared clonotypes between healthy human individuals. Produced via immunoSEQ multiplex PCR; TCRdb's table is partial and in-frame only. The sample shows approximately 1,500,000 clones, roughly 98% of them seen only once. Regarding the study as a whole: Generally, naive subsets (rather than memory subsets) showed larger estimated richness. Non-shared clonotypes were found to have lower generation probabilities than the clonotypes that were shared by all four of the sorted-subset donors.

Trimming removed 3 bases at V and 12 bases at J, with 12 bases between. The germline gives CDR1 SGHAT, CDR2 FQNNGV. There are 12 residues in the CDR3. The chain joins TRBV11-2 to TRBJ2-1, with D maybe TRBD1 (5 bases). This clonotype was obtained from a man aged 30-40 years in good health. Source material: naive CD4+ T cells sorted from blood. Subset here: CD45RA+ positively selected. The CDR3 protein is CASSLPRGGQFF. As DNA, the CDR3 is TGTGCCAGCAGCTTGCCTAGGGGTGGGCAGTTCTTC.